The entry below describes one T cell receptor beta chain. The data originate from a study of blood T cell repertoires in COVID-19. For the study at large: COVID-19 samples collected from the United States, Italy and Spain covered acute and convalescent phases.

Recruits, aged roughly 18 to 89 years, lived in 25 or so US areas. Germline V gives CDR1 WSHSY, CDR2 SAAADI. The CDR3 consists of 13 residues. The germline V and J ends were trimmed by 8 bases and 6 bases, with 13 bases remaining between them. This table comes from immunoSEQ multiplex PCR, and its TCRdb copy is limited to in-frame clones, with some not included. Of fewer than 500,000 clones in the sample, about 89% were seen once. This chain connects TRBV10-2 to TRBJ1-4, with no clear D. The sequenced material came from PBMCs or T cells enriched from blood (not recorded which). The source of this sequence is a man in his thirties or forties who had recovered from COVID-19. The CDR3 spells CASLRRTDEKLFF. The DNA of the CDR3 is TGCGCCAGCCTGCGGAGGACGGATGAAAAACTGTTTTTT.